A single sample is the source of the 15 T cell receptor beta chains below, sequenced in a study of blood T cell repertoires in COVID-19. The repertoire was sequenced with immunoSEQ multiplex PCR; TCRdb's copy has only in-frame clones and lacks some. Here the sample spans 200,000 to 300,000 clones, about 90% being singletons. Material: peripheral blood. These receptor sequences come from a man under 40 with COVID-19, enrolled during active disease.

Concerning this clone itself: Distinct nucleotide sequences in the sample also encode this CDR3. This chain joins TRBV11-2 and TRBJ1-2, with D perhaps TRBD1 (6 bases). The CDR3 extends over 13 amino acids. V gave up 3 bases and J gave up 2 bases, with 7 bases separating them. CDR1 is SGHAT, CDR2 FQNNGV, per germline. The CDR3 here is CASSLGTNYGYTF. In DNA, the CDR3 is TGTGCCAGCAGCTTGGGGACAAACTATGGCTACACCTTC.

This chain uses TRBV28 with TRBJ2-5; TRBD1 matches 8 bases. Per germline, CDR1 MDHEN and CDR2 SYDVKM. J was trimmed by 8 bases and V by 7 bases; bases with no gene match: 12. The CDR3 is made up of 14 amino acids. The CDR3 nucleotides are TGTGCCAGCACCACGGCAGGGGGCGAACCCACCCAGTACTTC. This translates into CASTTAGGEPTQYF.

The sample holds a few counts of this clone. The rearrangement joins TRBV6-5 to TRBJ1-2; a weak D match, TRBD1 (6 bases). This CDR3 has 13 amino acids. Germline V gene sequence: CDR1 MNHEY, CDR2 SVGAGI. Trimming left V 9 bases short and J 4 bases short, with 15 bases between. The CDR3 coding sequence is TGTGCCAGTAGACAGGCCCCCATCTATGGCTACACCTTC. Amino acid sequence: CASRQAPIYGYTF.

This clone has more than one count but fewer than ten. The chain couples TRBV6-5 to TRBJ1-1; perhaps TRBD1 as D (6 bases). The V end was cut by 0 bases, the J end by 1 base, with 12 bases between. This CDR3 has 16 amino acids. The germline V gene encodes CDR1 MNHEY and CDR2 SVGAGI. The CDR3 region is CASSYSVGGGNTEAFF. For the CDR3, the DNA is TGTGCCAGCAGTTACTCGGTTGGGGGCGGGAACACTGAAGCTTTCTTT.

This chain links TRBV18 with TRBJ2-5, with D perhaps TRBD1 (6 bases). CDR1 KGHSH and CDR2 LQKENI come from the germline V gene. The V gene lost 3 bases and the J gene lost 2 bases, with 10 bases spanning the gap. This CDR3 has 14 residues. The CDR3 here is CASSPAGVQETQYF. The CDR3 nucleotides are TGTGCCAGCTCACCGGCAGGGGTTCAAGAGACCCAGTACTTC. The whole variable domain, filled in from reference TRBV18 and TRBJ2-5, reads NAGVMQNPRHLVRRRGQEARLRCSPMKGHSHVYWYRQLPEEGLKFMVYLQKENIIDESGMPKERFSAEFPKEGPSILRIQQVVRGDSAAYFCASSPAGVQETQYFGPGTRLLVL.

Only one count was recorded for this clone. The rearrangement joins TRBV5-1 to TRBJ2-1; 7 nucleotides line up with TRBD2. Germline CDR1 and CDR2: SGHRS and YFSETQ. J was trimmed by 4 bases and V by 4 bases; bases with no gene match: 8. The CDR3 spans 15 residues. The CDR3, as DNA: TGCGCCAGCAGCCGTTCTAGCGGCGCTTACAATGAGCAGTTCTTC. Translation: CASSRSSGAYNEQFF.

The chain joins TRBV6-5 to TRBJ1-2, with 7 bases matching TRBD1. Trimming at V came to 6 bases and at J to 4 bases, leaving 2 bases not matched to a gene. CDR1 MNHEY and CDR2 SVGAGI come from the germline V gene. The length of the CDR3 is 12 residues. The CDR3 spells CASRTGSYGYTF. The CDR3 nucleotides read TGTGCCAGCAGGACAGGGAGCTATGGCTACACCTTC.

The chain employs TRBV14 and TRBJ2-1, with 8 bases that match TRBD2. Germline lookup yields CDR1 SGHDN and CDR2 FVKESK. The ends lost 0 bases at V and 6 bases at J; junction bases unmatched: 10. The CDR3 is 17 residues long. The CDR3 DNA reads TGTGCCAGCAGCCAAGATAGATTTCGGGGGGGCGGCAATGAGCAGTTCTTC. It encodes CASSQDRFRGGGNEQFF. Based on the CDR3 plus reference TRBV14 and TRBJ2-1, the full variable domain is EAGVTQFPSHSVIEKGQTVTLRCDPISGHDNLYWYRRVMGKEIKFLLHFVKESKQDESGMPNNRFLAERTGGTYSTLKVQPAELEDSGVYFCASSQDRFRGGGNEQFFGPGTRLTVL.

The V gene is TRBV5-5, the J gene TRBJ2-5, with 9 bases that match TRBD2. The V segment lost 3 bases and the J segment 1 base; nucleotides outside the gene matches: 7. The CDR3 sequence is 16 residues long. The germline V gene encodes CDR1 SGHKS and CDR2 YYEKEE (reference sequence). The CDR3 DNA follows: TGTGCCAGCAGCTACATAGCGGGGGCAGGCCAAGAGACCCAGTACTTC. It specifies CASSYIAGAGQETQYF.

The chain has TRBV6-5 and TRBJ1-5; D uncertain. There are 13 residues in the CDR3. V was shortened by 1 base and J by 7 bases, with 8 bases between the two germline ends. Germline lookup yields CDR1 MNHEY and CDR2 SVGAGI. The CDR3: CASSYLTGQPQHF. The CDR3 bases are TGTGCCAGCAGTTACTTAACGGGACAGCCCCAGCATTTT.

V usage is TRBV5-1 and J usage is TRBJ1-2, with D hard to call. Germline V lookup: CDR1 SGHRS, CDR2 YFSETQ. V lost 4 bases, J lost 8 bases, and 15 bases lay in between. The CDR3 extends over 13 amino acids. CDR3 residues: CASSAQDLWGYTF. The CDR3 DNA reads as TGCGCCAGCAGCGCTCAGGATCTCTGGGGCTACACCTTC.

The chain carries TRBV6-5 and TRBJ2-5; TRBD2 agrees at 10 bases. The CDR3 consists of 15 residues. Germline values: CDR1 MNHEY, CDR2 SVGAGI. J lost 5 bases, V lost 7 bases, and 10 bases had no gene match. The CDR3 coding sequence is TGTGCCAGCAACTTACAGGCTAGCGGGGGCGAGACCCAGTACTTC. Residues: CASNLQASGGETQYF.

The chain recombines TRBV7-9 with TRBJ1-2, with D unclear. This CDR3 contains 14 residues. The V gene's germline CDR1 is SEHNR and CDR2 FQNEAQ (reference sequence). V was clipped by 5 bases and J by 4 bases, with 14 bases between them. The CDR3 nucleotides read TGTGCCAGCAGCCTAGAACTAACGGGCTATGGCTACACCTTC. This encodes CASSLELTGYGYTF. Variable domain in full (rest from reference TRBV7-9 and TRBJ1-2): DTGVSQNPRHKITKRGQNVTFRCDPISEHNRLYWYRQTLGQGPEFLTYFQNEAQLEKSRLLSDRFSAERPKGSFSTLEIQRTEQGDSAMYLCASSLELTGYGYTFGSGTRLTVV.

The chain couples TRBV24-1 to TRBJ2-3; perhaps TRBD1 as D (6 bases). Germline values: CDR1 KGHDR, CDR2 SFDVKD. Deletions cut 2 bases from V and 2 bases from J, with 16 bases between. The CDR3 totals 17 residues. Here the CDR3 DNA reads TGTGCCACCAGTGATTCTGCCGGGACATTCTTCACAGATACGCAGTATTTT. Its translation is CATSDSAGTFFTDTQYF.

J is TRBJ1-1 and V is TRBV19; 8 bases align to TRBD1. Losses at the gene ends were 6 bases for V and 4 bases for J; bases not matched to a gene: 7. The length of the CDR3 is 14 residues. Germline V gives CDR1 LNHDA, CDR2 SQIVND (reference sequence). The CDR3: CASRARQGFTEAFF. The CDR3, as DNA: TGTGCCAGTAGGGCGAGACAGGGGTTCACTGAAGCTTTCTTT.